What follows are 14 T cell receptor beta chains derived from one specimen sequenced in a study of blood T cell repertoires in COVID-19. Assay used: immunoSEQ multiplex PCR; TCRdb lists only in-frame clones, some missing. The sample shows 210,000 or so clones, 85% to 90% of them seen only once. The sequenced sample was peripheral blood. Every receptor here comes from a man younger than 45 with COVID-19, enrolled during active disease.

The chain employs TRBV5-4 and TRBJ1-3; D gene ambiguous. Germline CDR1 reads SGHNT; CDR2 reads YYREEE (reference sequence). Deletions cut 6 bases from V and 0 bases from J, with 10 bases between. The CDR3 runs to 14 residues. The CDR3 here is CASKEASSGNTIYF. DNA for the CDR3: TGTGCCAGCAAGGAGGCCAGCTCTGGAAACACCATATATTTT.

The V call is TRBV29-1, the J call TRBJ2-4; TRBD2 agrees at 12 bases. Looked up from germline, CDR1 is SQVTM and CDR2 is ANQGSEA. This CDR3 is built from 15 residues. Trimming at V came to 2 bases and at J to 8 bases, leaving 7 bases not matched to a gene. The CDR3 DNA reads TGCAGCGTTGAACTAGCGGGGGGGCCAGGGGACATTCAGTACTTC. The encoded protein is CSVELAGGPGDIQYF.

V gene TRBV6-5 combines with J gene TRBJ2-1, with D perhaps TRBD2 (7 bases). V lost 2 bases to trimming and J lost 6 bases, with 11 bases between them. The germline V gene has CDR1 MNHEY and CDR2 SVGAGI. The CDR3 runs 14 residues. The CDR3 region has the DNA TGTGCCAGCAGTTACGGTAGGGGGGGCAATGAGCAGTTCTTC. It specifies CASSYGRGGNEQFF.

This rearrangement joins TRBV24-1 to TRBJ2-7, with D tentatively TRBD2 (6 bases). Germline values: CDR1 KGHDR, CDR2 SFDVKD. With 1 base removed from V and 5 bases from J, the gap between germline ends came to 11 bases. CDR3 length: 14 residues. The CDR3 loop reads CATSDFTRGNEQYF. In DNA, the CDR3 is TGTGCCACCAGTGATTTCACTCGGGGGAACGAGCAGTACTTC.

CDR3 amino acids: CASSLEVSRNYGYTF. In DNA, the CDR3 is TGTGCCAGCAGCCTTGAGGTATCCAGAAACTATGGCTACACCTTC. The chain has TRBV5-4 and TRBJ1-2, with D hard to call. The CDR3 runs to 15 residues. V lost 4 bases and J lost 2, with 15 bases in between. CDR1 is SGHNT, CDR2 YYREEE, per germline (reference sequence).

The chain joins TRBV19 to TRBJ2-1, with D possibly being TRBD2 (6 bases). This CDR3 region has 14 residues. From germline, CDR1 is LNHDA and CDR2 SQIVND (reference sequence). V lost 2 bases, J lost 5 bases, and 10 bases lay in between. In DNA, the CDR3 is TGTGCCAGTAGTATAACCCTAGCGCACAATGAGCAGTTCTTC. It encodes CASSITLAHNEQFF.

The chain couples TRBV29-1 to TRBJ2-1, with 7 positions matching TRBD2. Germline V gives CDR1 SQVTM, CDR2 ANQGSEA. The ends lost 8 bases at V and 2 bases at J; junction bases unmatched: 15. The CDR3 spans 16 residues. The CDR3 region has the DNA TGCAGCTCCCTTCACCCCCGCGGGACTACCTACAATGAGCAGTTCTTC. Protein: CSSLHPRGTTYNEQFF.

This clone has only one observation. The rearrangement links TRBV9 to TRBJ2-7, with a possible D match to TRBD2 (6 bases). V lost 2 bases, J lost 0 bases, and 12 bases lay in between. Germline values: CDR1 SGDLS, CDR2 YYNGEE. The CDR3 has 15 residues. CDR3 coding DNA: TGTGCCAGCAGCGTGGGGGGTATCGGCTCCTACGAGCAGTACTTC. Protein product: CASSVGGIGSYEQYF.

The V and J genes are TRBV20-1 and TRBJ2-7; 7 bases match TRBD2. Germline assignment: CDR1 DFQATT and CDR2 SNEGSKA (reference sequence). The CDR3 has 13 residues. V lost 3 bases and J lost 3; bases outside the gene matches: 5. CDR3 sequence (DNA): TGCAGTGCTAGTACTAGCGACTACTACGAGCAGTACTTC. It specifies CSASTSDYYEQYF.

Only a few counts were recorded for this clone. V and J are TRBV7-9 and TRBJ2-7, with D perhaps matching TRBD1 (5 bases). CDR3 length: 17 residues. CDR1 is SEHNR and CDR2 is FQNEAQ in the germline V gene (reference sequence). Trimming removed 5 bases from V and 3 bases from J, with 23 bases in between. The DNA for the CDR3 is TGTGCCAGCAGCCCCTTCAAAGGGGAAAGCCACCACTACGAGCAGTACTTC. Translated, it gives CASSPFKGESHHYEQYF.

The rearrangement links TRBV19 to TRBJ1-3, with 8 bases identical to TRBD1. This CDR3 region has 17 residues. The V and J ends lost 9 bases and 0 bases, in that order; junction bases with no gene match: 13. Germline loops: CDR1 LNHDA, CDR2 SQIVND (reference sequence). CDR3 DNA sequence: TGTGCCAGCCGGGACAGGACCACTACTGTCTCTGGAAACACCATATATTTT. Translation gives CASRDRTTTVSGNTIYF.

The genes are TRBV18 and TRBJ1-5; 7 nucleotides agree with TRBD1. CDR1 is KGHSH, CDR2 LQKENI, per germline. CDR3 length: 14 amino acids. V shed 4 bases, J shed 3 bases, and the junction held 3 bases outside the gene matches. As DNA, the CDR3 is TGTGCCAGCTCACTGGGACAGCCCAATCAGCCCCAGCATTTT. Translated, it gives CASSLGQPNQPQHF.

The gene calls are TRBV7-2 and TRBJ2-7; 15 positions agree with TRBD2. CDR1 is SGHTA and CDR2 is FQGNSA in the germline V gene. This CDR3 has 17 residues. V was clipped by 5 bases and J by 2 bases; unmatched bases: 7. CDR3 protein: CASSRGTSGGPAYEQYF. The CDR3 nucleotides read TGTGCCAGCAGCAGAGGGACTAGCGGGGGGCCTGCCTACGAGCAGTACTTC.

J is TRBJ1-2 and V is TRBV5-1, with D tentatively TRBD1 (5 bases). V dropped 4 bases and J dropped 3 bases, with 16 bases sitting between them. This CDR3 has 15 residues. The germline V gene has CDR1 SGHRS and CDR2 YFSETQ. The CDR3: CASSPGTGLHYGYTF. CDR3 sequence (DNA): TGCGCCAGCAGCCCCGGGACGGGACTTCACTATGGCTACACCTTC.